A single sample gave rise to the 19 T cell receptor beta chains below, sequenced in a study of blood T cell repertoires in COVID-19. Only in-frame clones appear in the TCRdb table, and some are missing; sequencing was by immunoSEQ multiplex PCR. This table holds tens of thousands of clones, more than 85% found once. Sample: peripheral blood. Every receptor here comes from a human donor with active COVID-19. The donor label of this sample is uncertain.

V usage is TRBV2 and J usage is TRBJ2-3; the match to TRBD2 covers 9 bases. CDR3 length: 16 residues. CDR1 and CDR2 (germline): SNHLY, FYNNEI. V lost 4 bases and J lost 1; bases outside the gene matches: 6. The CDR3 region is CASSANSGGRTDTQYF. Written as DNA, the CDR3 is TGTGCCAGCAGTGCGAACAGCGGGGGGCGCACAGATACGCAGTATTTT.

Here the CDR3 DNA reads TGTGCCAGCAGCGCCCGACTAGCGGGGGTACAAGAGACCCAGTACTTC. Protein sequence: CASSARLAGVQETQYF. The rearrangement joins TRBV9 to TRBJ2-5; 12 nucleotides agree with TRBD2. With 3 bases clipped from V and 2 bases from J, the junction kept 5 bases outside the gene matches. Germline V CDR1 and CDR2: SGDLS, YYNGEE. The CDR3 consists of 16 residues.

This chain links TRBV7-3 with TRBJ2-3, with TRBD1 matching 8 bases. The CDR3 has 15 amino acids. Germline values: CDR1 SGHTA, CDR2 FQGTGA. V shed 4 bases, J shed 0 bases, and the junction held 3 bases outside the gene matches. In nucleotides, the CDR3 is TGTGCCAGCAGCTCGCAGGGGGCTAGCACAGATACGCAGTATTTT. Translation: CASSSQGASTDTQYF.

The chain uses TRBV7-3 and TRBJ1-1; 9 nucleotides match TRBD1. CDR1 and CDR2 from the germline V gene are SGHTA and FQGTGA. CDR3 length equals 16 residues. The trim removed 2 bases at V and 1 base at J, leaving 5 bases unmatched. CDR3 coding DNA: TGTGCCAGCAGCTTAGGGACAGGGTTTGGGAACACTGAAGCTTTCTTT. Its translation: CASSLGTGFGNTEAFF.

The genes are TRBV7-9 and TRBJ1-2; possibly TRBD1 for D (6 bases). Trimming removed 5 bases at V and 13 bases at J, with 17 bases between. CDR1 is SEHNR and CDR2 is FQNEAQ in the germline V gene (reference sequence). CDR3 length: 12 amino acids. The CDR3 DNA reads TGTGCCAGCAGCGTCCGGGGACAATTTTTCACCTTC. Translated, it gives CASSVRGQFFTF.

V gene TRBV29-1 combines with J gene TRBJ1-1, with 7 positions matching TRBD1. Trimming removed 4 bases from V and 0 bases from J; junction bases left unmatched: 2. This CDR3 contains 13 residues. Germline CDR1 and CDR2: SQVTM and ANQGSEA. As DNA, the CDR3 is TGCAGCGTTGGGGGACAGATGAACACTGAAGCTTTCTTT. It specifies CSVGGQMNTEAFF.

This chain connects TRBV5-1 to TRBJ2-7; 9 nucleotides match TRBD1. This CDR3 comprises 17 residues. CDR1 SGHRS and CDR2 YFSETQ come from the germline V gene. Germline trimming cut 0 bases from V and 2 bases from J; bases unmatched to any gene: 9. In nucleotides, the CDR3 is TGCGCCAGCAGCTTGGCCGAGACCGACAGGGGGACCTACGAGCAGTACTTC. Translated, it gives CASSLAETDRGTYEQYF.

This chain links TRBV3-1 (or the pseudogene TRBV3-2) with TRBJ1-5, with 7 bases lining up with TRBD1. The CDR3 is 17 residues long. CDR1 and CDR2 from the germline V gene are LGHDT and YNNKEL (reference sequence). V lost 1 base and J lost 5; bases outside the gene matches: 11. DNA for the CDR3: TGTGCCAGCAGCCAAGGGGTCGTTGACAGGGCATATCAGCCCCAGCATTTT. Translating gives CASSQGVVDRAYQPQHF.

The chain is built from TRBV5-4 and TRBJ2-1; 9 bases are shared with TRBD2. Germline V gene data show CDR1 as SGHNT and CDR2 as YYREEE (reference sequence). The trim removed 1 base at V and 14 bases at J, leaving 16 bases unmatched. CDR3 size: 16 residues. CDR3 loop: CASSLWASGENGREFF. In nucleotides, the CDR3 is TGTGCCAGCAGCTTGTGGGCTAGCGGGGAAAATGGTAGGGAGTTCTTC.

The rearrangement links TRBV7-6 to TRBJ2-1, with 9 nucleotides matching TRBD1. Per germline, CDR1 SGHVS and CDR2 FNYEAQ. The CDR3 runs 16 residues. After removal of 5 bases from V and 2 bases from J, the junction contained 7 bases not matched to a gene. The CDR3 DNA reads TGTGCCAGCAGCCGTACAGGGGGCCAGCCCTACAATGAGCAGTTCTTC. Protein sequence: CASSRTGGQPYNEQFF.

The chain has TRBV11-2 and TRBJ1-1; D not resolved. In germline, CDR1 is SGHAT, CDR2 FQNNGV. Trimming took 5 bases from V and 5 from J, leaving 15 bases between them. The CDR3 is 14 amino acids. Here the CDR3 reads CASSARSGSTEAFF. CDR3 in DNA: TGTGCCAGCAGCGCCCGTTCGGGGTCGACTGAAGCTTTCTTT.

The gene calls are TRBV2 and TRBJ1-5; D not resolved. CDR1 is SNHLY, CDR2 FYNNEI, per germline. Trimming cost V 3 bases and J 9 bases, with 12 bases left between them. This CDR3 comprises 13 residues. The CDR3 loop reads CASSEEGVPPQHF. The CDR3 coding sequence is TGTGCCAGCAGTGAGGAGGGCGTCCCGCCCCAGCATTTT.

The chain links TRBV10-1 to TRBJ2-3; TRBD2 is a possible D gene (6 bases). Germline loops: CDR1 WNHNN, CDR2 SYGVQD (reference sequence). The CDR3 is 15 amino acids. Deletions cut 6 bases from V and 2 bases from J, with 15 bases between. The CDR3 sequence is CASRAGTDPTDTQYF. The DNA for the CDR3 is TGCGCCAGCAGGGCCGGGACTGATCCCACAGATACGCAGTATTTT.

The chain combines TRBV5-1 with TRBJ1-2; 7 nucleotides agree with TRBD1. The CDR3 spans 16 residues. The V gene's germline CDR1 is SGHRS and CDR2 YFSETQ. J gave up 0 bases and V 4 bases, and 9 bases lay outside the gene matches. The CDR3 spells CASSRSWDRANYGYTF. The CDR3 DNA is TGCGCCAGCAGCAGAAGTTGGGACAGAGCTAACTATGGCTACACCTTC.

The chain carries TRBV5-6 and TRBJ2-3; no clear D. Germline CDR1 SGHDT, CDR2 YYEEEE. V shed 7 bases and J shed 6 bases, with 12 bases lying between them. The CDR3 consists of 12 residues. CDR3 protein: CASAIVRDTQYF. CDR3 coding DNA: TGTGCCAGCGCCATAGTGAGGGATACGCAGTATTTT.

This clone is a singleton in its sample. The chain employs TRBV5-4 and TRBJ2-3, with 10 bases lining up with TRBD1. This CDR3 has 16 amino acids. Germline lookup yields CDR1 SGHNT and CDR2 YYREEE (reference sequence). J gave up 4 bases and V 4 bases, and 9 bases lay outside the gene matches. CDR3 DNA: TGTGCCAGCAGCCGGCCGGGACAGGGGATCCCAGATACGCAGTATTTT. It encodes CASSRPGQGIPDTQYF.

The rearrangement joins TRBV5-1 to TRBJ2-1; the D gene is possibly TRBD1 (5 bases). The CDR3 sequence is 13 residues long. V lost 2 bases, J lost 4 bases, and 7 bases lay in between. CDR1 is SGHRS, CDR2 YFSETQ, per germline. The CDR3 DNA is TGCGCCAGCAGCTTCAGACAGTACAATGAGCAGTTCTTC. The encoded protein is CASSFRQYNEQFF.

CDR3 loop: CASRGGQAHNSPLHF. The CDR3 DNA is TGTGCCAGCAGGGGCGGACAGGCCCATAATTCACCCCTCCACTTT. The genes are TRBV5-6 and TRBJ1-6; 7 bases align to TRBD1. The germline CDR1 and CDR2 sequences are SGHDT and YYEEEE. Germline trimming cut 5 bases from V and 5 bases from J; bases unmatched to any gene: 7. CDR3 length: 15 residues.

This clone has just one count. V usage is TRBV6-4 and J usage is TRBJ2-1, with TRBD2 identical over 9 bases. The germline V gene encodes CDR1 MRHNA and CDR2 SNTAGT. There are 16 residues in the CDR3. The V and J ends lost 2 bases and 6 bases, in that order; junction bases with no gene match: 8. CDR3 nucleotide sequence: TGTGCCAGCAGTGACGAATTTAGCGGGGGAGGCAATGAGCAGTTCTTC. Translating gives CASSDEFSGGGNEQFF.